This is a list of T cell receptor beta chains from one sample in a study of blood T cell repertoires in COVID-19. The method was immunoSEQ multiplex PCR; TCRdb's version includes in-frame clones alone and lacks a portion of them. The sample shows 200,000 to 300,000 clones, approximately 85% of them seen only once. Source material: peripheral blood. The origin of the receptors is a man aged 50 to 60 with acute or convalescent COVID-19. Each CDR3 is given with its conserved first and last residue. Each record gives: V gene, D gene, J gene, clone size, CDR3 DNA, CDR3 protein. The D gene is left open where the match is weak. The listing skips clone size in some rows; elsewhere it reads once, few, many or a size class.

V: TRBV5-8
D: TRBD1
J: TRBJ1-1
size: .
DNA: TGTGCCAGCAGCTTGGGGGACAGGGTGTGGACTGAAGCTTTCTTT
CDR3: CASSLGDRVWTEAFF

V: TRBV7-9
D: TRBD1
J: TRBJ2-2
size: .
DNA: TGTGCCAGCAGCCTCGGGACAGTTATGATCACCGGGGAGCTGTTTTTT
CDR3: CASSLGTVMITGELFF

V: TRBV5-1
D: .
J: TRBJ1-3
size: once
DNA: TGCGCCAGCAGCGGGGGGACTGCCGGCTCTGGAAACACCATATATTTT
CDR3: CASSGGTAGSGNTIYF

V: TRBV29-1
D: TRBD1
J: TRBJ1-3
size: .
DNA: TGCAGCGGGGGGGACAGGGCTGGAAACACCATATATTTT
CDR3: CSGGDRAGNTIYF

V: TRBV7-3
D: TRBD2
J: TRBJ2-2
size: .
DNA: TGTGCCAGCAGCTTAGCTAGCGGGAGTATACGCGGGGAGCTGTTTTTT
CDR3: CASSLASGSIRGELFF

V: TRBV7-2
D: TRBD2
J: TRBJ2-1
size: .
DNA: TGTGCCAGCAGCTTATGGGCTAGCGGCAATGAGCAGTTCTTC
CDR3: CASSLWASGNEQFF

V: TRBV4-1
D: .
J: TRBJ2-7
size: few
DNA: TGCGCCAGCAGCCAAGTCGGCGGAATACTCTACGAGCAGTACTTC
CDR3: CASSQVGGILYEQYF

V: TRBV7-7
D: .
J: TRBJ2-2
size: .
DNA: TGTGCTAGCAGTTCCGACAGCACCGGGGAGCTGTTTTTT
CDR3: CASSSDSTGELFF

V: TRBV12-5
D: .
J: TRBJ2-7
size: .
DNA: TGTGCTAGTGGTGCGAGCTCCTACGAGCAGTACTTC
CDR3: CASGASSYEQYF

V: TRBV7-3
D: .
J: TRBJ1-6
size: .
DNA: TGTGCCAGCAGCTCCTTCCTGGAGGGCTCACCCCTCCACTTT
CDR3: CASSSFLEGSPLHF

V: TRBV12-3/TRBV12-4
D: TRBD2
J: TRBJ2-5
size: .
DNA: TGTGCCAGCAGTCCTAGCGGGACCGAGACCCAGTACTTC
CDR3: CASSPSGTETQYF

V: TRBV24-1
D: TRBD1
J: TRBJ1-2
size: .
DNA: TGTGCCACCAGTGAGCGGACAGGGGTAGGCTACACCTTC
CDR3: CATSERTGVGYTF

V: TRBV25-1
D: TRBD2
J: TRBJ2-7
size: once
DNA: TGTGCCAGCAGTGAGCCCGCTAGCGGGGGGCCCCCCCACGAGCAGTACTTC
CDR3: CASSEPASGGPPHEQYF

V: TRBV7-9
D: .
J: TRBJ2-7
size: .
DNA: TGTGCCAGCAGCTCCCAGGGCTACGAGCAGTACTTC
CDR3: CASSSQGYEQYF

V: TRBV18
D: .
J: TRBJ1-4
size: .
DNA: TGTGCCAGCTCCACAGGGTATGCTAATGAAAAACTGTTTTTT
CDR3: CASSTGYANEKLFF

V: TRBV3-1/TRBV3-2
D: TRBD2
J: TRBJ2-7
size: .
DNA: TGTGCCAGCGGGGGGAGGGGTGAGCAGTACTTC
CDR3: CASGGRGEQYF

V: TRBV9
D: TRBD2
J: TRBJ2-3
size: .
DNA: TGTGCCAGCAGCGTAGGGAATAGCGGGAGACGCTCCGATACGCAGTATTTT
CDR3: CASSVGNSGRRSDTQYF

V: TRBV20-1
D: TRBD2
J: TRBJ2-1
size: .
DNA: TGCAGTGCTAGTAGCGGGGGCGGACTAGCCCATAGTGAGCAGTTCTTC
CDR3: CSASSGGGLAHSEQFF

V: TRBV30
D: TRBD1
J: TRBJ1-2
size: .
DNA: TGTGCCTGGACGGGACAGCTAAACTATGGCTACACCTTC
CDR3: CAWTGQLNYGYTF

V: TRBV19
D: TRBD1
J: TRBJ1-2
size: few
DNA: TGTGCCAGTAGTCGAGGGACAGAATATGGCTACACCTTC
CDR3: CASSRGTEYGYTF

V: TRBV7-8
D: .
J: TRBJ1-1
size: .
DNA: TGTGCCAGCAGCCCCTCTGAGGCGAACACTGAAGCTTTCTTT
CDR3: CASSPSEANTEAFF

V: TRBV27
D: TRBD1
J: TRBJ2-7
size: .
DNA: TGTGCCAGCAGCCTCGGACAGGGGAGATCCTACGAGCAGTACTTC
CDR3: CASSLGQGRSYEQYF

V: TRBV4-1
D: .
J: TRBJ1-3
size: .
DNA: TGCGCCAGCAGCCATGGGGACACCAGCTCTGGAAACACCATATATTTT
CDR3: CASSHGDTSSGNTIYF

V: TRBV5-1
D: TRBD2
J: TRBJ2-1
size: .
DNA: TGCGCCAGCAGCTTCCTAGCGGATTCCTACAATGAGCAGTTCTTC
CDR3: CASSFLADSYNEQFF

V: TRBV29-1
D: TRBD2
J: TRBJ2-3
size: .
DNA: TGCAGCGTTGACCTAGCGGGGATAGATACGCAGTATTTT
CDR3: CSVDLAGIDTQYF

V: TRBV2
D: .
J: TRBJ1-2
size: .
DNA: TGTGCCAGCACTGGCGATGGGCAGGGGATTAAGCGCACCTTC
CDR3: CASTGDGQGIKRTF

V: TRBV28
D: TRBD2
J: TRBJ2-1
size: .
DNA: TGTGCCAGCAGTTCCCCGGGGGGGCATGAGCAGTTCTTC
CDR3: CASSSPGGHEQFF

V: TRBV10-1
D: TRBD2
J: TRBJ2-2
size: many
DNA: TGCGCCAGCAGTGAGTCTCTGGGACTAGCGGGGGACACCGGGGAGCTGTTTTTT
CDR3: CASSESLGLAGDTGELFF

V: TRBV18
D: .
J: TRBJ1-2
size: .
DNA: TGTGCCAGCTCACCACGGAACAGTCTCGATGGCTACACCTTC
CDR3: CASSPRNSLDGYTF

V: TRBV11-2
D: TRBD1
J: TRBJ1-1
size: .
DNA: TGTGCCAGCAGCCTCGCTTGGGGGACAGAGAACACTGAAGCTTTCTTT
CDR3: CASSLAWGTENTEAFF

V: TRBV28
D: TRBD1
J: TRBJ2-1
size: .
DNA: TGTGCCAGCAGTCGTCCCGGGACAGGGTTTCATGAGCAGTTCTTC
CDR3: CASSRPGTGFHEQFF

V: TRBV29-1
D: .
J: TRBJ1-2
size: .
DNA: TGCAGCGTAGTAAACAGTTATGGCTACACCTTC
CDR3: CSVVNSYGYTF

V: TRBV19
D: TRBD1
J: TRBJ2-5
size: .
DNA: TGTGCCAGTACCGCGGACAGGGGGACCCAGTACTTC
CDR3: CASTADRGTQYF

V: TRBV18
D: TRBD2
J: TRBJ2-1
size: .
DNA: TGTGCCAGCTCCGAGCGGGAGGGGAAAAACAATGAGCAGTTCTTC
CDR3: CASSEREGKNNEQFF

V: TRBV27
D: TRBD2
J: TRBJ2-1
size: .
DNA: TGTGCCAGCAGTTTTAGTCTAGCGGGAGACAATGAGCAGTTCTTC
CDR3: CASSFSLAGDNEQFF

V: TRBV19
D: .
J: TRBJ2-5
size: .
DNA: TGTGCCAGTAGTCCCCGAAACCCACAGGGAGAGACCCAGTACTTC
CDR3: CASSPRNPQGETQYF

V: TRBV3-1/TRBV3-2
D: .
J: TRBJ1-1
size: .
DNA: TGTGCCAGCAGCCAGGAAGGGGAGGCCACTGAAGCTTTCTTT
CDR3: CASSQEGEATEAFF

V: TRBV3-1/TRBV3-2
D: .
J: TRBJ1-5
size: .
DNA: TGTGCCAGCAGCCAAGAGGGAGGCTCCAATCAGCCCCAGCATTTT
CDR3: CASSQEGGSNQPQHF

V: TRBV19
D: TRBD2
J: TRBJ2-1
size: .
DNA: TGTGCCAGTATCGGACTAGCACCCCTTCACAATGAGCAGTTCTTC
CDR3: CASIGLAPLHNEQFF

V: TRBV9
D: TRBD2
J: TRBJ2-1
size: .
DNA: TGTGCCAGCAGCGTTTTTGCGGGGGGGACCTTCAATGAGCAGTTCTTC
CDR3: CASSVFAGGTFNEQFF